This record concerns one T cell receptor (beta chain) sequence. In the authors' methods: It was from reference gene primer amplification that nucleated cell counts were estimated. Generated by immunoSEQ multiplex PCR, the TCRdb table keeps only in-frame clones and is missing some. Clone size and the V and J calls come from that table; the DNA yielded D and trimming. The profile covers a few hundred thousand clones, with roughly 84% appearing a single time and over 1.5% taken by the ten largest. The sample is drawn from a study of blood T cell repertoires in COVID-19. Study details: Spain, Italy and the United States supplied samples that represented acute and convalescent COVID-19. From T cells, B-cell-depleted T cells, or PBMCs came the material, which was cDNA or gDNA.

The germline gives CDR1 SGHDN, CDR2 FVKESK. Trimming cost V 0 bases and J 6 bases, with 12 bases left between them. The CDR3 is made up of 14 amino acids. The source is a woman aged 40 to 49 who had recovered from COVID-19. The gene calls are TRBV14 and TRBJ2-7, with D unclear. Sequencing was carried out using peripheral blood. CDR3 nucleotide sequence: TGTGCCAGCAGCCAAGAACATGGTCGAGGCGAGCAGTACTTC. Its protein is CASSQEHGRGEQYF. Full variable domain (rest looked up from reference TRBV14 and TRBJ2-7): EAGVTQFPSHSVIEKGQTVTLRCDPISGHDNLYWYRRVMGKEIKFLLHFVKESKQDESGMPNNRFLAERTGGTYSTLKVQPAELEDSGVYFCASSQEHGRGEQYFGPGTRLTVT.